These T cell receptor beta chains were read from a single sample in a study of cytomegalovirus exposure and HLA in healthy donors. Only in-frame clones appear in the TCRdb table, and some are missing; sequencing was by immunoSEQ multiplex PCR. The profile shows about 94,000 clones, about 80% of them singletons. The sequenced sample consisted of PBMCs. Receptor source: a male donor in good health and CMV-seronegative. CDR3s leave out the opening cysteine and the closing phenylalanine or tryptophan.

V,J,CDR3
TRBV27,TRBJ2-5,ASSFRALQETQY
TRBV6-1,TRBJ1-2,ASSEAGDDGYT
TRBV6-1,TRBJ1-1,ASSELVGQGSTEAF
TRBV29-1,TRBJ2-4,SVAQGGDIQY
TRBV18,TRBJ2-3,ASSSGTSGSGTDTQY
TRBV5-4,TRBJ2-3,ASSLHTSTDTQY
TRBV19,TRBJ2-1,ASSPRTGAYNEQF
TRBV2,TRBJ1-4,ASSLTGKQEKLF
TRBV6-4,TRBJ2-1,ASSDSAGGVNEQF
TRBV9,TRBJ1-4,ASSTGAGLEKLF
TRBV5-4,TRBJ2-7,ASSPPPGQGATYEQY
TRBV7-9,TRBJ1-1,ASSQTAIPNTEAF
TRBV9,TRBJ1-2,ASSVGGVYGYT
TRBV6-5,TRBJ1-1,ASSQPQMNTEAF
TRBV4-3,TRBJ2-5,ASSQGYPIRAQETQY
TRBV29-1,TRBJ2-1,SVLGLENNEQF
TRBV5-6,TRBJ1-2,ASSLVRRGPTNYGYT
TRBV30,TRBJ1-1,AWSVLASTEAF
TRBV5-1,TRBJ2-1,ASSLDHGGTPNEQF
TRBV7-7,TRBJ1-2,ASSPGHEYYGYT
TRBV28,TRBJ2-1,ASSVIEVEQF
TRBV7-9,TRBJ1-1,ASSLSGTGRTEAF
TRBV5-1,TRBJ1-1,ASSSLERAEAF
TRBV7-2,TRBJ2-4,ASSLVGQGRNIQY
TRBV6-5,TRBJ1-2,ASSYNRENYGYT
TRBV30,TRBJ2-7,AWRIESTGYEQY
TRBV18,TRBJ1-2,ASSHREGGYT
TRBV7-8,TRBJ1-2,ASSLSGGPYGYT
TRBV5-1,TRBJ2-3,ASSLGRGGDTQY
TRBV5-5,TRBJ2-1,ASSWYSGNSYNEQF
TRBV7-2,TRBJ2-7,ASSSTGYEQY
TRBV4-3,TRBJ2-3,ASSLRLAGGADTQY
TRBV7-9,TRBJ2-5,ASSSMRKLETQY
TRBV5-4,TRBJ2-4,ASSLGTGGAKNIQY
TRBV5-4,TRBJ1-1,ASSSAGAPFMNTEAF
TRBV5-1,TRBJ2-2,ASSLQAGLGGELF
TRBV11-3,TRBJ2-1,ASSLNLLNEQF
TRBV28,TRBJ2-7,ASGAGNYEQY
TRBV18,TRBJ1-2,ASSPKQGEGYT
TRBV5-5,TRBJ2-7,ASSLEGAVWDEQY
TRBV27,TRBJ1-4,ASSFINARNEKLF
TRBV6-6,TRBJ1-1,ASSYSETEAF
TRBV6-4,TRBJ2-3,ASSVTYSSTDTQY
TRBV5-1,TRBJ2-6,ASSFQGVGANVLT